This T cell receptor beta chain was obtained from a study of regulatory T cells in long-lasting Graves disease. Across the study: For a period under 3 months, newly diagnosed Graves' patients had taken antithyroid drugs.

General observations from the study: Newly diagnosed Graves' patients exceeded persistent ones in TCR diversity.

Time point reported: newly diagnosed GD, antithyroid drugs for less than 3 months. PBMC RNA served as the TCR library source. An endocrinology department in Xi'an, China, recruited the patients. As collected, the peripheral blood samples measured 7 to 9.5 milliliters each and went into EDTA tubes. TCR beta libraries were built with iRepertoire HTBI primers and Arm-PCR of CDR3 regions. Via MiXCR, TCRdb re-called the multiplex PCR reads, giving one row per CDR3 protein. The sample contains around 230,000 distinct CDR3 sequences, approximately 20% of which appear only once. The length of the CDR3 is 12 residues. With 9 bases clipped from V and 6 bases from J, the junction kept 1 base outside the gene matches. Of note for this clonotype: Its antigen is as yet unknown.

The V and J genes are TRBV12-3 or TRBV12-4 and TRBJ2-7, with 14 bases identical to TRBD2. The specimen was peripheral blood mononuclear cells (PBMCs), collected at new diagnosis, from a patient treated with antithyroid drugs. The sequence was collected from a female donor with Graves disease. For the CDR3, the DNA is TGTGCCAGTGGGACTAGCGGGAGCGAGCAGTACTTC. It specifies CASGTSGSEQYF.